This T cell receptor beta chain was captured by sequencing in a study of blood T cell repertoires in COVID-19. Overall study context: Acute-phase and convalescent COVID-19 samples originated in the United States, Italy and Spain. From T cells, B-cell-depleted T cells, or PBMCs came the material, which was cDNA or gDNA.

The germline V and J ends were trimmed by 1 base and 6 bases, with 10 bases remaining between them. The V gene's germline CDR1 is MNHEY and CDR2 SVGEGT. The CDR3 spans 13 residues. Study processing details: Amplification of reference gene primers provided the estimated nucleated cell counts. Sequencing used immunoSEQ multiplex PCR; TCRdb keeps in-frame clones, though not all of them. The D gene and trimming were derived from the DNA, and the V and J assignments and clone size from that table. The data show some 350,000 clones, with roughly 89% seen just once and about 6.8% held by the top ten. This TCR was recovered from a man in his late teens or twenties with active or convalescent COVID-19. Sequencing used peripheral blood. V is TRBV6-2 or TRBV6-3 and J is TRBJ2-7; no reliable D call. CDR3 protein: CASSYYSTVEQYF. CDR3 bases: TGTGCCAGCAGTTACTATTCCACGGTCGAGCAGTACTTC.